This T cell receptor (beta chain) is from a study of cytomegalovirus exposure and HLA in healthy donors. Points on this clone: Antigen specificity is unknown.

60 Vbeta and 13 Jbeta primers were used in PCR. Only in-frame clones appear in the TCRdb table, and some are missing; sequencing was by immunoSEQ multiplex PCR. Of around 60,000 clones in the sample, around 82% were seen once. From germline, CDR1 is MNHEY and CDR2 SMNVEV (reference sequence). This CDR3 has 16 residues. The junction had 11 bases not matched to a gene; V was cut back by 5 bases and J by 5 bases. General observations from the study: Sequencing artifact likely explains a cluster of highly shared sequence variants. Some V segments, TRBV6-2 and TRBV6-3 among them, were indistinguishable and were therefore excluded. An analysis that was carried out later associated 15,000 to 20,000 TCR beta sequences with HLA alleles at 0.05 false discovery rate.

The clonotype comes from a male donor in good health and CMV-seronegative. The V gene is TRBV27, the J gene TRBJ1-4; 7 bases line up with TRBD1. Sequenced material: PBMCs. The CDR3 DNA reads TGTGCCAGCAGTCCCACACAGGGGTGGGTAAATGAAAAACTGTTTTTT. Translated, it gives CASSPTQGWVNEKLFF.